This T cell receptor (beta chain) was captured by sequencing in a study of response to subunit inactivated influenza vaccine. General observations from the study: New T cells are recruited in small numbers by each seasonal influenza vaccination, according to the authors' suggestion.

From the RT-PCR reads, TCRdb called clonotypes with MiXCR, one entry per CDR3 protein. The data contain some 600,000 distinct CDR3 sequences, about 14% of them singletons. Germline V gene lookup returns CDR1 KGHSH and CDR2 LQKENI. V dropped 5 bases and J dropped 5; count of bases not matched to a gene: 9. The CDR3 is 16 amino acids. Of note for this clonotype: Its antigen is currently unknown.

The sequence was obtained from a man in his fifties or sixties who received an inactivated influenza vaccine. The chain joins TRBV18 to TRBJ2-2; 9 bases agree with TRBD1. Here the sequenced sample was PBMCs from blood, taken around 15 days before vaccination. The CDR3 DNA sequence: TGTGCCAGCTCAGCGCCGGGACAGGGAGGAACCGGGGAGCTGTTTTTT. It codes for CASSAPGQGGTGELFF.